This entry lists 31 T cell receptor beta chains sequenced from one sample in a study of T-cell reconstitution after alpha-beta-depleted transplantation in children. Researchers prepared the TCRbeta library using unique molecular identifiers, the study reports. Via MiXCR, TCRdb re-called the PCR reads, giving one row per CDR3 protein. The sample has about 690,000 distinct CDR3 sequences, around 17% seen once. This specimen was PBMCs from the stem cell graft donor, taken from the stem cell graft. These receptors were obtained from a human donor who donated a stem cell graft to a child with acute myeloid leukemia.

The chain links TRBV5-6 to TRBJ1-1, with 7 positions matching TRBD1. CDR3 length equals 15 residues. Trimming removed 5 bases from V and 1 base from J; junction bases left unmatched: 8. In germline, CDR1 is SGHDT, CDR2 YYEEEE. CDR3 coding DNA: TGTGCCAGCAGATTGTATGGACAGGCGAACACTGAAGCTTTCTTT. This sequence encodes CASRLYGQANTEAFF.

This clonotype appeared many times. The chain links TRBV20-1 to TRBJ2-2, with D possibly being TRBD2 (5 bases). Trimming shortened V by 5 bases and J by 6 bases, and 13 bases separated the two germline ends. The CDR3 loop spans 13 amino acids. Germline V gene lookup returns CDR1 DFQATT and CDR2 SNEGSKA (reference sequence). CDR3 sequence: CSARSNSAGELFF. CDR3 DNA: TGCAGTGCTCGATCGAATAGCGCCGGGGAGCTGTTTTTT.

At least ten counts were recorded for this clonotype. This chain connects TRBV6-5 to TRBJ2-1; perhaps TRBD2 as D (6 bases). Trimming removed 0 bases at V and 7 bases at J, with 10 bases between. This CDR3 has 14 residues. Germline V gene data show CDR1 as MNHEY and CDR2 as SVGAGI. CDR3 region: CASSYSMRGNEQFF. In DNA form, the CDR3 reads TGTGCCAGCAGTTACTCGATGCGGGGTAATGAGCAGTTCTTC.

Points on this clonotype: This is likely a read error, given that the CDR3 carries no conserved phenylalanine or tryptophan at its end. The V call is TRBV7-9, the J call TRBJ1-5; perhaps TRBD1 as D (5 bases). Per germline, CDR1 SEHNR and CDR2 FQNEAQ (reference sequence). The ends were cut back, 6 bases at V and 0 bases at J, with 9 bases in the middle. There are 14 residues in the CDR3. CDR3: CASSSRDSNQPQHC. The CDR3 bases are TGTGCCAGCAGTTCCAGGGATAGCAATCAGCCCCAGCATTGT.

This chain connects TRBV7-6 to TRBJ1-1; 7 bases are shared with TRBD1. V dropped 5 bases and J dropped 4; count of bases not matched to a gene: 7. The length of the CDR3 is 14 residues. Germline loops: CDR1 SGHVS, CDR2 FNYEAQ. CDR3 coding DNA: TGTGCCAGCAGCCCCCAGACAGGGTTCACTGAAGCTTTCTTT. This gives the protein CASSPQTGFTEAFF. Combining the CDR3 with reference TRBV7-6 and TRBJ1-1 gives the whole variable domain GAGVSQSPRYKVTKRGQDVALRCDPISGHVSLYWYRQALGQGPEFLTYFNYEAQQDKSGLPNDRFSAERPEGSISTLTIQRTEQRDSAMYRCASSPQTGFTEAFFGQGTRLTVV.

This clonotype was seen at least ten times. V and J are TRBV20-1 and TRBJ1-4; D is uncertain. This CDR3 comprises 14 residues. With 1 base removed from V and 4 bases from J, the gap between germline ends came to 10 bases. Per the germline V gene, CDR1 is DFQATT and CDR2 is SNEGSKA (reference sequence). The CDR3 region is CSARVETINEKLFF. The CDR3 coding sequence is TGCAGTGCTAGAGTGGAGACCATTAATGAAAAACTGTTTTTT.

Only a few counts were recorded for this clonotype. The rearrangement uses TRBV7-8 and TRBJ1-2; TRBD1 agrees at 7 bases. Germline-derived CDR1 and CDR2 are SGHVS and FQNEAQ. The junction had 13 bases not matched to a gene; V was cut back by 5 bases and J by 4 bases. The CDR3 covers 16 residues. The CDR3 nucleotides are TGTGCCAGCAGCCGTGAAAAACTTTCAGGGGGCTATGGCTACACCTTC. This translates into CASSREKLSGGYGYTF.

This clonotype showed up many times. The chain is built from TRBV12-3 or TRBV12-4 and TRBJ2-6; tentatively, D is TRBD1 or TRBD2 (5 bases each). V was cut by 3 bases and J by 0 bases, with 9 bases left in between. The CDR3 extends over 16 amino acids. The DNA of the CDR3 is TGTGCCAGCAGTTTCGTTGGGGGCTCTGGGGCCAACGTCCTGACTTTC. Protein product: CASSFVGGSGANVLTF.

Only a few counts were recorded for this clonotype. The chain uses TRBV6-1 and TRBJ2-5, with D maybe TRBD1 (6 bases). The V gene's germline CDR1 is MNHNS and CDR2 SASEGT. The CDR3 contains 14 residues. Trimming left V 6 bases short and J 5 bases short, with 16 bases between. Here the CDR3 DNA reads TGTGCCAGCAGAAAGGACAGCTTTCGGGAGACCCAGTACTTC. This gives the protein CASRKDSFRETQYF.

The chain employs TRBV20-1 and TRBJ1-1, with D tentatively TRBD1 (5 bases). The CDR3 is made up of 11 amino acids. Germline CDR1 and CDR2: DFQATT and SNEGSKA (reference sequence). The ends were cut back, 8 bases at V and 4 bases at J, with 11 bases in the middle. The CDR3, as DNA: TGCAGTCCCTCCGGGGGCACTGAAGCTTTCTTT. Translation gives CSPSGGTEAFF.

The rearrangement joins TRBV7-8 to TRBJ2-3; 11 nucleotides line up with TRBD2. The CDR3 is 16 residues long. J lost 2 bases, V lost 6 bases, and 7 bases had no gene match. CDR1 is SGHVS, CDR2 FQNEAQ, per germline. The CDR3 DNA reads as TGTGCCAGCAGACGTACTAGCGGGAGCTACACAGATACGCAGTATTTT. The encoded protein is CASRRTSGSYTDTQYF. The full variable domain, with the rest looked up from reference TRBV7-8 and TRBJ2-3, is GAGVSQSPRYKVAKRGQDVALRCDPISGHVSLFWYQQALGQGPEFLTYFQNEAQLDKSGLPSDRFFAERPEGSVSTLKIQRTQQEDSAVYLCASRRTSGSYTDTQYFGPGTRLTVL.

This clonotype has more than one count but fewer than ten. The J gene is TRBJ2-1, the V gene TRBV7-2; D call uncertain. Germline V CDR1 and CDR2: SGHTA, FQGNSA. Between the trimmed V and J ends, which lost 5 bases and 6 bases, there was a span of 23 bases. CDR3 length equals 17 residues. CDR3 DNA: TGTGCCAGCAGCCGCGACCAGTCTAGAACCGGACGCAATGAGCAGTTCTTC. As protein: CASSRDQSRTGRNEQFF.

In this sample, this clonotype turned up a few times. The V call is TRBV24-1, the J call TRBJ2-1, with D possibly TRBD2 on 5 matching bases. This CDR3 spans 17 amino acids. V was shortened by 5 bases and J by 0 bases, with 16 bases between the two germline ends. Germline V gene data show CDR1 as KGHDR and CDR2 as SFDVKD. CDR3 sequence: CATSVQRGQSSYNEQFF. DNA of the CDR3: TGTGCCACCAGTGTGCAACGAGGGCAAAGCTCCTACAATGAGCAGTTCTTC.

There are a few counts of this clonotype. The rearrangement joins TRBV21-1 to TRBJ1-5; the table assigns TRBD1, which was not confirmed against the DNA. TRBV21-1 represents a pseudogene. The CDR3 loop spans 16 amino acids. The CDR3 DNA reads TGTGCCAGCAGCAAAGGCCGGGGGGAACTCCATCAGCCCCAGCATTTT. Amino acids: CASSKGRGELHQPQHF.

In this sample, this clonotype turned up many times. The rearrangement links TRBV29-1 to TRBJ1-2, with D possibly matching TRBD1 (5 bases). This CDR3 spans 12 amino acids. V lost 8 bases and J lost 4, with 14 bases in between. The germline V gene encodes CDR1 SQVTM and CDR2 ANQGSEA. The CDR3: CSISGAAYGYTF. The CDR3 DNA is TGCAGCATCTCCGGGGCAGCCTATGGCTACACCTTC. The variable domain in full, with the rest retrieved from reference TRBV29-1 and TRBJ1-2, is SAVISQKPSRDICQRGTSLTIQCQVDSQVTMMFWYRQQPGQSLTLIATANQGSEATYESGFVIDKFPISRPNLTFSTLTVSNMSPEDSSIYLCSISGAAYGYTFGSGTRLTVV.

This clonotype was observed a few times. The chain combines TRBV5-1 with TRBJ2-2, with TRBD2 matching 8 bases. From germline, CDR1 is SGHRS and CDR2 YFSETQ. CDR3 length: 14 amino acids. The trim removed 4 bases at V and 6 bases at J, leaving 5 bases unmatched. The CDR3 nucleotides read TGCGCCAGCAGCCCCTCGGGAGGGCCCGGGGAGCTGTTTTTT. Its translation: CASSPSGGPGELFF.

This clonotype was observed a handful of times. The chain carries TRBV7-2 and TRBJ2-5, with D uncertain. Trimming took off 1 base at V and 3 bases at J, with 9 bases between the two ends. Germline CDR1 reads SGHTA; CDR2 reads FQGNSA. The CDR3 covers 14 residues. CDR3 bases: TGTGCCAGCAGCTTAGGTGCCTTCGAAGAGACCCAGTACTTC. Its translation: CASSLGAFEETQYF.

The chain recombines TRBV20-1 with TRBJ1-4; perhaps TRBD1 as D (5 bases). CDR1 is DFQATT, CDR2 SNEGSKA, per germline (reference sequence). This CDR3 region has 17 residues. V was pared by 1 base and J by 5 bases, with 20 bases between. This CDR3 reads CSARGGLTSLTNEKLFF. In nucleotides, the CDR3 is TGCAGTGCTAGAGGGGGCCTCACGTCCCTCACGAATGAAAAACTGTTTTTT.

In regard to this clonotype: A much larger clone lies one base from this, so it may be a read error. V gene TRBV10-3 combines with J gene TRBJ1-2; perhaps TRBD1 as D (5 bases). Germline CDR1 reads ENHRY; CDR2 reads SYGVKD. The V gene lost 6 bases and the J gene lost 3 bases, with 14 bases spanning the gap. CDR3 length: 14 amino acids. CDR3 sequence (DNA): TGTGCCATCAGCCTGACAGATACATACTATGGCTACACCTTC. Encoded protein: CAISLTDTYYGYTF.

This clonotype has more than one count but fewer than ten. V and J are TRBV20-1 and TRBJ2-1; 8 bases align to TRBD2. This CDR3 contains 17 residues. Germline lookup yields CDR1 DFQATT and CDR2 SNEGSKA (reference sequence). V shed 0 bases, J shed 0 bases, and the junction held 7 bases outside the gene matches. The CDR3 region is CSARDKSAGGSYNEQFF. The CDR3, as DNA: TGCAGTGCTAGAGATAAATCCGCGGGGGGCTCCTACAATGAGCAGTTCTTC.

The sample holds a few counts of this clonotype. This chain links TRBV28 with TRBJ1-6, with D perhaps matching TRBD1 (6 bases). Trimming left V 3 bases short and J 3 bases short, with 9 bases between. Germline V lookup: CDR1 MDHEN, CDR2 SYDVKM. The CDR3 consists of 15 residues. The CDR3 reads CASSFLDSYNSPLHF. CDR3 in DNA: TGTGCCAGCAGTTTCCTGGACAGCTATAATTCACCCCTCCACTTT.

The chain uses TRBV5-5 and TRBJ2-7; 7 positions agree with TRBD1. The CDR3 length is 14 residues. Germline values: CDR1 SGHKS, CDR2 YYEKEE (reference sequence). The trim removed 3 bases at V and 2 bases at J, leaving 5 bases unmatched. CDR3 loop: CASSWGTATYEQYV. In DNA, the CDR3 is TGTGCCAGCAGCTGGGGGACAGCGACCTACGAGCAGTACGTC.

The chain is built from TRBV15 and TRBJ2-7, with 10 bases fitting TRBD1. CDR1 and CDR2 from the germline V gene are LNHNV and YYDKDF (reference sequence). CDR3 size: 13 residues. J lost 5 bases, V lost 9 bases, and 7 bases had no gene match. The CDR3 here is CATSGTGVHEQYF. CDR3 bases: TGTGCCACTTCCGGGACAGGGGTCCACGAGCAGTACTTC.

This clonotype was picked up many times. For the CDR3, the DNA is TGTGCCAGCAGCCTTGAGGGCTTCAATCAGCCCCAGCATTTT. Translated, it gives CASSLEGFNQPQHF. The chain recombines TRBV7-2 with TRBJ1-5; D is unresolved. This CDR3 is 14 amino acids long. Trimming removed 5 bases at V and 3 bases at J, with 11 bases between. Germline V gene lookup returns CDR1 SGHTA and CDR2 FQGNSA.

This chain connects TRBV20-1 to TRBJ1-1; possible D gene TRBD1, 6 bases. Germline CDR1 is DFQATT and CDR2 is SNEGSKA (reference sequence). The CDR3 spans 17 residues. The CDR3 sequence: CCATLLQTGRGNTEAFF. CDR3 coding DNA: TGCTGCGCTACCCTCCTTCAAACAGGGCGGGGGAACACTGAAGCTTTCTTT.

About this clonotype: A read error may explain this, as a much larger clone is one base away. It is unclear where the CDR3 begins or ends on the DNA, so no DNA is shown, and the CDR3 is as TCRdb lists it. This chain uses TRBV9 with TRBJ2-1; TRBD1 was called by the table and not checked on the DNA. Germline V gene sequence: CDR1 SGDLS, CDR2 YYNGEE. The CDR3 is 15 residues long, ends included. CDR3 amino acids: CASSVGQGAANEPFF.

This clonotype has a count of ten or more. The chain employs TRBV20-1 and TRBJ2-1; 8 bases fit TRBD2. This CDR3 region has 12 residues. J was trimmed by 12 bases and V by 1 base; bases with no gene match: 5. Germline V gene sequence: CDR1 DFQATT, CDR2 SNEGSKA (reference sequence). The CDR3 protein is CSARAGGAVQFF. CDR3 DNA: TGCAGTGCTAGAGCGGGGGGGGCCGTGCAGTTCTTC.

This chain uses TRBV7-9 with TRBJ1-5; D uncertain. V was cut by 3 bases and J by 5 bases, with 8 bases left in between. The CDR3 spans 13 residues. CDR1 and CDR2 from the germline V gene are SEHNR and FQNEAQ (reference sequence). CDR3 sequence: CASSFLPDQPQHF. DNA for the CDR3: TGTGCCAGCAGCTTCCTCCCTGATCAGCCCCAGCATTTT. Full variable domain (outside the CDR3, taken from reference TRBV7-9 and TRBJ1-5): DTGVSQNPRHKITKRGQNVTFRCDPISEHNRLYWYRQTLGQGPEFLTYFQNEAQLEKSRLLSDRFSAERPKGSFSTLEIQRTEQGDSAMYLCASSFLPDQPQHFGDGTRLSIL.

The gene calls are TRBV12-3 or TRBV12-4 and TRBJ1-5, with D tentatively TRBD1 (5 bases). This CDR3 has 15 amino acids. Trimming removed 4 bases at V and 6 bases at J, with 16 bases between. The CDR3 protein is CASSSRGVGSQPQHF. As DNA, the CDR3 is TGTGCCAGCAGTTCACGGGGGGTTGGTAGTCAGCCCCAGCATTTT.

The table lists this clonotype with a few counts. The V gene is TRBV7-2, the J gene TRBJ2-2; no definite D call. This CDR3 has 16 amino acids. In germline, CDR1 is SGHTA, CDR2 FQGNSA. Trimming cost V 2 bases and J 6 bases, with 16 bases left between them. The chain's CDR3 is CASSLTGSVLAGELFF. CDR3 coding DNA: TGTGCCAGCAGCTTAACGGGTTCAGTTCTTGCCGGGGAGCTGTTTTTT. Based on the CDR3 plus reference TRBV7-2 and TRBJ2-2, the full variable domain is GAGVSQSPSNKVTEKGKDVELRCDPISGHTALYWYRQSLGQGLEFLIYFQGNSAPDKSGLPSDRFSAERTGGSVSTLTIQRTQQEDSAVYLCASSLTGSVLAGELFFGEGSRLTVL.

The gene calls are TRBV30 and TRBJ1-2; no firm D call. Trimming took off 1 base at V and 6 bases at J, with 6 bases between the two ends. Germline lookup yields CDR1 GTSNPN and CDR2 SVGIG (reference sequence). This CDR3 has 11 amino acids. Written as DNA, the CDR3 is TGTGCCTGGAGTGAGTCACATGGCTACACCTTC. This gives the protein CAWSESHGYTF.